These T cell receptor beta chains were read from a single sample in a study of vaccination effects on CD4 cells after COVID-19. Measured with immunoSEQ multiplex PCR; TCRdb has only the in-frame clones, and not every one. The table lists fewer than 40,000 clones, 70% to 80% of them singletons. What these receptors recognize is not known. Sequenced material: CD4+ T cells from PBMCs cultured without peptide, taken before COVID-19 vaccination. Receptors were obtained from a human donor who received a COVID-19 vaccine. The conserved cysteine and the conserved F or W are not part of the CDR3 here. The order of the fields is D gene, V gene, J gene, CDR3 protein. The D gene is left open where the match is weak.

d_gene: -
v_gene: TRBV18
j_gene: TRBJ2-7
CDR3aa: ASSYVQGRENEQY

d_gene: TRBD2
v_gene: TRBV6-2/TRBV6-3
j_gene: TRBJ2-5
CDR3aa: ASSYPTSGRTQETQY

d_gene: -
v_gene: TRBV19
j_gene: TRBJ2-6
CDR3aa: ASSRGLTAGANVLT

d_gene: TRBD2
v_gene: TRBV27
j_gene: TRBJ2-3
CDR3aa: ASSLVSSGSTDTQY

d_gene: -
v_gene: TRBV6-5
j_gene: TRBJ2-3
CDR3aa: ASSPLSYGDTQY

d_gene: -
v_gene: TRBV15
j_gene: TRBJ1-1
CDR3aa: ATSRDTGQAF

d_gene: -
v_gene: TRBV19
j_gene: TRBJ2-6
CDR3aa: ASSIVLAGANVLT

d_gene: TRBD1
v_gene: TRBV10-3
j_gene: TRBJ1-2
CDR3aa: AISASTGTGYGYT

d_gene: -
v_gene: TRBV5-4
j_gene: TRBJ1-1
CDR3aa: ASSLAGGRTEAF

d_gene: -
v_gene: TRBV5-1
j_gene: TRBJ1-4
CDR3aa: ASRRGGPTNEKLF

d_gene: TRBD1
v_gene: TRBV30
j_gene: TRBJ1-6
CDR3aa: AFRGDSYNSPLH

d_gene: -
v_gene: TRBV6-1
j_gene: TRBJ1-1
CDR3aa: ASSEQLNTEAF

d_gene: -
v_gene: TRBV14
j_gene: TRBJ2-3
CDR3aa: ASSQGPKSTWGTDTQY

d_gene: -
v_gene: TRBV6-5
j_gene: TRBJ1-2
CDR3aa: ASSRGDYGYT

d_gene: TRBD1
v_gene: TRBV6-5
j_gene: TRBJ1-2
CDR3aa: ASRLPQGAGGYT

d_gene: -
v_gene: TRBV9
j_gene: TRBJ1-2
CDR3aa: ASSVDTGTNYGYT

d_gene: TRBD1
v_gene: TRBV7-9
j_gene: TRBJ1-2
CDR3aa: ASTQSGGNYGYT

d_gene: -
v_gene: TRBV10-3
j_gene: TRBJ1-4
CDR3aa: ASQQAGVNEKLF

d_gene: TRBD2
v_gene: TRBV14
j_gene: TRBJ2-7
CDR3aa: ASSQASSPLADPYEQY

d_gene: TRBD2
v_gene: TRBV10-3
j_gene: TRBJ2-3
CDR3aa: AISAGGQALDTQY

d_gene: TRBD2
v_gene: TRBV25-1
j_gene: TRBJ2-7
CDR3aa: ASSENWTSGRTAQY

d_gene: TRBD1
v_gene: TRBV5-5
j_gene: TRBJ2-7
CDR3aa: ASSLGQGRAYEQY

d_gene: -
v_gene: TRBV10-3
j_gene: TRBJ2-3
CDR3aa: ASNRGPDTQY

d_gene: -
v_gene: TRBV27
j_gene: TRBJ1-5
CDR3aa: ASSLGTPNQPQH

d_gene: TRBD2
v_gene: TRBV6-4
j_gene: TRBJ2-3
CDR3aa: ASSAAGEADTQY

d_gene: -
v_gene: TRBV5-4
j_gene: TRBJ2-5
CDR3aa: ASSLRGQETQY

d_gene: -
v_gene: TRBV28
j_gene: TRBJ1-6
CDR3aa: ASSTSPGTLNSPLH

d_gene: -
v_gene: TRBV18
j_gene: TRBJ1-3
CDR3aa: ASEKTENTIY

d_gene: -
v_gene: TRBV3-1/TRBV3-2
j_gene: TRBJ1-1
CDR3aa: ASSPRTVPPEAF

d_gene: -
v_gene: TRBV5-5
j_gene: TRBJ1-3
CDR3aa: ASSLGSLGIIY

d_gene: TRBD1
v_gene: TRBV6-1
j_gene: TRBJ1-2
CDR3aa: ASSETPGQNYGYT

d_gene: -
v_gene: TRBV7-2
j_gene: TRBJ2-7
CDR3aa: ASSSLFEQY

d_gene: TRBD2
v_gene: TRBV27
j_gene: TRBJ2-2
CDR3aa: ASSLAGVTGELF

d_gene: -
v_gene: TRBV2
j_gene: TRBJ1-2
CDR3aa: ASSSDRPYGYT

d_gene: -
v_gene: TRBV6-6
j_gene: TRBJ1-2
CDR3aa: ASSYSTAAPGYT

d_gene: -
v_gene: TRBV11-2
j_gene: TRBJ1-3
CDR3aa: ASSLEGSFSGNTIY

d_gene: -
v_gene: TRBV11-2
j_gene: TRBJ1-2
CDR3aa: ASSVATTNYGYT

d_gene: -
v_gene: TRBV5-5
j_gene: TRBJ2-2
CDR3aa: ASSLAWKAGIGELF

d_gene: -
v_gene: TRBV12-3/TRBV12-4
j_gene: TRBJ2-7
CDR3aa: ASSLEGYEQY

d_gene: -
v_gene: TRBV19
j_gene: TRBJ1-2
CDR3aa: ASSIDPGYGYT

d_gene: TRBD1
v_gene: TRBV2
j_gene: TRBJ2-5
CDR3aa: ASSRDRGYQETQY

d_gene: -
v_gene: TRBV6-5
j_gene: TRBJ2-5
CDR3aa: ASSRRYRETQY

d_gene: TRBD1
v_gene: TRBV7-9
j_gene: TRBJ1-2
CDR3aa: ASSSGQGALGYGYT

d_gene: TRBD1
v_gene: TRBV10-1
j_gene: TRBJ2-2
CDR3aa: ASRADRELSLSGELF

d_gene: TRBD1
v_gene: TRBV7-9
j_gene: TRBJ1-5
CDR3aa: ASSPTGDQPQH

d_gene: TRBD1
v_gene: TRBV11-2
j_gene: TRBJ2-1
CDR3aa: ASRRPGGRRARSDEQF

d_gene: -
v_gene: TRBV18
j_gene: TRBJ1-2
CDR3aa: ASSPDSNYGYT

d_gene: TRBD1
v_gene: TRBV3-1/TRBV3-2
j_gene: TRBJ1-5
CDR3aa: ASSQGAGGNQPQH

d_gene: -
v_gene: TRBV7-2
j_gene: TRBJ1-6
CDR3aa: ASSTRRTLSPSALH

d_gene: -
v_gene: TRBV9
j_gene: TRBJ1-3
CDR3aa: ASSVTGNTIY